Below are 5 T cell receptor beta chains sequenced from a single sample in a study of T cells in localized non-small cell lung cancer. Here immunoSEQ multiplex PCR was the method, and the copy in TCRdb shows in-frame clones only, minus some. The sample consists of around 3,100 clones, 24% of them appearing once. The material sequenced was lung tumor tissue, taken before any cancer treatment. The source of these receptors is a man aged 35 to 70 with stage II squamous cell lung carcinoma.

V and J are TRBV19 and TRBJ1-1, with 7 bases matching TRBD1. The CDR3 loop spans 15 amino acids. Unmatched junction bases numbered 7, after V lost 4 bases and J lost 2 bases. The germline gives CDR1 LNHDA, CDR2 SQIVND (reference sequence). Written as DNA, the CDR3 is TGTGCCAGTAGTAGAAATCGGGACAGAAACACTGAAGCTTTCTTT. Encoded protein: CASSRNRDRNTEAFF.

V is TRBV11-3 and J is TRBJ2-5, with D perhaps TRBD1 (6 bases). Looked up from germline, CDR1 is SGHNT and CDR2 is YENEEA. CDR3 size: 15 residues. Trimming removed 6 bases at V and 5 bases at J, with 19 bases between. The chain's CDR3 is CASSFFRGMGETQYF. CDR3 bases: TGTGCCAGCAGTTTTTTCAGGGGTATGGGGGAGACCCAGTACTTC.

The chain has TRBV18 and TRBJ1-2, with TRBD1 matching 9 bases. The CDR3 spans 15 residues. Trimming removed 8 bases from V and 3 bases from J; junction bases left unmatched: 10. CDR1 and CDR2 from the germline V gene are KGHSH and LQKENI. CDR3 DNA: TGTGCCAGCGCGAGGGGACAGGGACATGACTATGGCTACACCTTC. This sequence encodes CASARGQGHDYGYTF.

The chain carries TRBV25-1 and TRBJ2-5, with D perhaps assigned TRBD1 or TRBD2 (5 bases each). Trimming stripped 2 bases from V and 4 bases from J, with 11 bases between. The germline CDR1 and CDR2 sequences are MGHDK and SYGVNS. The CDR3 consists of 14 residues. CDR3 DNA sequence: TGTGCCAGCAGTGAAAGCGCAGGGACAGAGACCCAGTACTTC. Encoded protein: CASSESAGTETQYF.

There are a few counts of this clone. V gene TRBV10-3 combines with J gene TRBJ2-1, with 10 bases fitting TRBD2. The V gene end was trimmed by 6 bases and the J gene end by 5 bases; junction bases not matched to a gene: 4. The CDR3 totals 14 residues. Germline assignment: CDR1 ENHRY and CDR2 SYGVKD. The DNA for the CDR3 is TGTGCCATCAGAAGGACTAGCGGAAACAATGAGCAGTTCTTC. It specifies CAIRRTSGNNEQFF.